The clone carrying this TCR beta chain was counted between two and nine times. Its antigen is currently unknown. This sample was included in a study of blood T cells in healthy people across ages. Study in general: About one barcoded TCR beta cDNA was captured per two T cells.

A second PCR, run for about 6 to 11 cycles, used a sample-barcoded 5' primer plus a J-beta primer mix. TCRdb itself ran the 5' RACE reads through MiXCR, one entry per CDR3 protein. The sample shows roughly 700,000 distinct CDR3 sequences, approximately 50% of them seen only once. Peripheral blood, around 9.4 milliliters per donor, was collected. Isolation recovered at least 6 million PBMCs from every sample. General observations from the study: Higher diversity, along with more naive CD4+ cells, distinguished long-lived donors from aged donors.

The CDR3 covers 15 residues. CDR1 and CDR2 (germline): SGHTA, FQGNSA. V was shortened by 0 bases and J by 4 bases, with 10 bases between the two germline ends. The chain has TRBV7-2 and TRBJ2-4, with D perhaps matching TRBD2 (5 bases). The sequenced sample was blood. The source is a woman in her sixties in good health. CDR3 region: CASSLAGPGKNIQYF. The CDR3 coding sequence is TGTGCCAGCAGCTTAGCCGGGCCGGGGAAAAACATTCAGTACTTC. The full variable domain, with the rest looked up from reference TRBV7-2 and TRBJ2-4, is GAGVSQSPSNKVTEKGKDVELRCDPISGHTALYWYRQSLGQGLEFLIYFQGNSAPDKSGLPSDRFSAERTGGSVSTLTIQRTQQEDSAVYLCASSLAGPGKNIQYFGAGTRLSVL.